Listed here is a single T cell receptor (beta chain). The target antigen is unknown. This CDR3 has 16 amino acids. V lost 3 bases to trimming and J lost 7 bases; unmatched junction nucleotides: 10. From germline, CDR1 is LGHNA and CDR2 YNFKEQ. This entry comes from a study of cytomegalovirus exposure and HLA in healthy donors. Overall study results and limits: Later analysis identified a missense DCLRE1C variant that was linked to TCR beta V- and J-gene trimming.

It was with 60 Vbeta and 13 Jbeta primers that the PCR ran. Assay used: immunoSEQ multiplex PCR; TCRdb lists only in-frame clones, some missing. The table records 150,000 to 200,000 clones, 75% of them present only once. The sample was PBMCs. The chain employs TRBV4-2 and TRBJ1-5; 9 positions match TRBD1. The TCR originated in a woman in her thirties or forties in good health and CMV-seropositive. CDR3 residues: CASSHLDRGSFQPQHF. In DNA form, the CDR3 reads TGTGCCAGCAGCCACCTGGACAGGGGAAGTTTCCAGCCCCAGCATTTT.